Ten or more counts support the clone carrying this TCR beta chain. Its antigen remains unidentified. What was amplified from RNA transcripts were TCR beta CDR3 regions. Researchers ran a first-round RT-PCR on the TCR CDR3 using the HTBI primer set. TCRdb reprocessed the multiplex PCR reads via MiXCR and lists one record per CDR3 protein. Among 270,000 or so distinct CDR3 sequences listed, about 25% were seen once. This specimen belongs to a study of T cells in Graves' hyperthyroidism and ophthalmopathy. Overall study results and limits: Patients with ophthalmopathy were separated from those with stable hyperthyroidism by a 13 V-J model.

V was shortened by 9 bases and J by 1 base, with 15 bases between the two germline ends. The CDR3 sequence is 14 residues long. Germline-derived CDR1 and CDR2 are SNHLY and FYNNEI. This clonotype originated in a man aged 35 to 55 with Graves' hyperthyroidism that later progressed to Graves' ophthalmopathy. Sequencing used blood. The gene calls are TRBV2 and TRBJ1-1; no clear D gene. CDR3 nucleotide sequence: TGTGCCAGTTTACCGAGACGTAAGAACACTGAAGCTTTCTTT. It is translated as CASLPRRKNTEAFF.